Listed below are T cell receptor beta chains from one sample, sequenced in a study of T-cell reconstitution after alpha-beta-depleted transplantation in children. In TCRdb, the PCR reads were re-called with MiXCR into one record per CDR3 protein. Of a few hundred thousand distinct CDR3 sequences detected, about an eighth appear once; the ten largest clones hold approximately 2.1%. Sequenced material: PBMCs, mostly from graft donor cells, taken 360 days after TCRalphabeta/CD19-depleted stem cell transplant. The source is a male patient aged 10 to 17 who had a stem cell transplant for acute myeloid leukemia, so the T cells may come from the graft donor. Both conserved end residues are part of each CDR3. The D gene is left open where the match is weak. Size is stated for part of the rows, as once, few or many counts, or as a class when the clone is expanded.

clone_size: many
v_call: TRBV11-2
j_call: TRBJ1-3
d_call: -
cdr3_nt: TGTGCCAGCAGCTTAAGTACAGGGAACTCTGGAAACACCATATATTTT
cdr3_aa: CASSLSTGNSGNTIYF

clone_size: -
v_call: TRBV29-1
j_call: TRBJ1-2
d_call: TRBD1
cdr3_nt: TGCAGCGCCGATGGACAGGGGGGCCCCCTCTATGGCTACACCTTC
cdr3_aa: CSADGQGGPLYGYTF

clone_size: few
v_call: TRBV5-1
j_call: TRBJ1-1
d_call: -
cdr3_nt: TGCGCCAGCAGACCGGCGGGAAGGGTTGAAGCTTTCTTT
cdr3_aa: CASRPAGRVEAFF

clone_size: few
v_call: TRBV28
j_call: TRBJ2-7
d_call: TRBD1
cdr3_nt: TGTGCCAGCAGTATACAGGGGCCATTATCCTCCTACGAGCAGTACTTC
cdr3_aa: CASSIQGPLSSYEQYF

clone_size: few
v_call: TRBV12-3/TRBV12-4
j_call: TRBJ1-2
d_call: -
cdr3_nt: TGTGCCAGCAGTTTGGGGGTGCTTATCGATGGCTACACCTTC
cdr3_aa: CASSLGVLIDGYTF

clone_size: few
v_call: TRBV12-3/TRBV12-4
j_call: TRBJ2-3
d_call: TRBD2
cdr3_nt: TGTGCCAGCAGTTTAACCCCCATGGGTAGCGGGAAGGGAGATACGCAGTATTTT
cdr3_aa: CASSLTPMGSGKGDTQYF

clone_size: few
v_call: TRBV15
j_call: TRBJ1-5
d_call: -
cdr3_nt: TGTGCCACCAGCAGCCAAGGGAGTTCCCAGCATTTT
cdr3_aa: CATSSQGSSQHF

clone_size: -
v_call: TRBV3-1
j_call: TRBJ2-2
d_call: -
cdr3_nt: TGTGCCAGCAGCCAAGATGGGTTCACCGGGGAGCTGTTTTTT
cdr3_aa: CASSQDGFTGELFF

clone_size: few
v_call: TRBV6-5
j_call: TRBJ2-1
d_call: -
cdr3_nt: TGTGCCACCCAGTATGGCTACAATGAGCAGTTCTTC
cdr3_aa: CATQYGYNEQFF

clone_size: many
v_call: TRBV28
j_call: TRBJ1-1
d_call: -
cdr3_nt: TGTGCCAGCACTCTAGGGTCCTTCGGGACTGAAGCTTTCTTT
cdr3_aa: CASTLGSFGTEAFF

clone_size: few
v_call: TRBV7-9
j_call: TRBJ2-1
d_call: -
cdr3_nt: TGTGCCAGCAGCCTTCGACTCCCCTACAATGAGCAGTTCTTC
cdr3_aa: CASSLRLPYNEQFF

clone_size: many
v_call: TRBV20-1
j_call: TRBJ2-1
d_call: -
cdr3_nt: TGCAGTGCTAGTGTGGGGGGAGGCCCCTCGGAGCAGTTCTTC
cdr3_aa: CSASVGGGPSEQFF

clone_size: few
v_call: TRBV4-3
j_call: TRBJ2-1
d_call: -
cdr3_nt: TGCGCCAGCAGCCCGGGACTCCTCTACAATGAGCAGTTCTTC
cdr3_aa: CASSPGLLYNEQFF

clone_size: many
v_call: TRBV12-3/TRBV12-4
j_call: TRBJ1-4
d_call: TRBD1
cdr3_nt: TGTGCCAGCAGTCCAAGGACAGGGGGGACTGAAAAACTGTTTTTT
cdr3_aa: CASSPRTGGTEKLFF

clone_size: -
v_call: TRBV19
j_call: TRBJ1-6
d_call: -
cdr3_nt: TGTGCCAGTAGTAGGGGGCAGGCGGCCGATTCACCCCTCCACTTT
cdr3_aa: CASSRGQAADSPLHF

clone_size: many
v_call: TRBV6-5
j_call: TRBJ2-7
d_call: -
cdr3_nt: TGTGCCAGCAGTTACTCCCTAACCTACGAGCAGTACTTC
cdr3_aa: CASSYSLTYEQYF

clone_size: few
v_call: TRBV4-1
j_call: TRBJ2-1
d_call: TRBD2
cdr3_nt: TGCGCCAGCAGACAGACAGGGTTAGCGGGAGACCGGGGGCACAATGAGCAGTTCTTC
cdr3_aa: CASRQTGLAGDRGHNEQFF

clone_size: few
v_call: TRBV5-1
j_call: TRBJ2-3
d_call: TRBD2
cdr3_nt: TGCGCCAGCGTAGGGCGGGAGGAGGGCACAGATACGCAGTATTTT
cdr3_aa: CASVGREEGTDTQYF

clone_size: -
v_call: TRBV11-2
j_call: TRBJ2-3
d_call: -
cdr3_nt: TGTGCCAGCAGCTTAGTTCCAGCGGTGAGCACAGATACGGAGTATTTT
cdr3_aa: CASSLVPAVSTDTEYF

clone_size: few
v_call: TRBV6-1
j_call: TRBJ1-3
d_call: -
cdr3_nt: TGTGCCAGCACTCCCAACGGAGGAAACACCATATATTTT
cdr3_aa: CASTPNGGNTIYF

clone_size: few
v_call: TRBV11-1
j_call: TRBJ2-7
d_call: -
cdr3_nt: TGTGCCAGCAGCTCCCTGAGGGGCAGGGCGCCAACCTCCTACGAGCAGTACTTC
cdr3_aa: CASSSLRGRAPTSYEQYF

clone_size: few
v_call: TRBV11-2
j_call: TRBJ2-6
d_call: TRBD2
cdr3_nt: TGTGCCAGCAGGGGACTAGCGGGATCTATCCTCGGGGCCAACGTCCTGACTTTC
cdr3_aa: CASRGLAGSILGANVLTF

clone_size: -
v_call: TRBV4-2
j_call: TRBJ2-7
d_call: -
cdr3_nt: TGTGCCAGCAGCCAAGTCGGATCTTACGAGCAGTACTTC
cdr3_aa: CASSQVGSYEQYF

clone_size: -
v_call: TRBV6-2/TRBV6-3
j_call: TRBJ2-7
d_call: TRBD2
cdr3_nt: TGTGCCACCCAGCGGGAGTTTGCCTACGAGCAGTACTTC
cdr3_aa: CATQREFAYEQYF

clone_size: many
v_call: TRBV15
j_call: TRBJ2-2
d_call: TRBD2
cdr3_nt: TGTGCCACCAGCAGAGATAAGCGGGAGAACGCCAATCGGGAGCTGTTTTTT
cdr3_aa: CATSRDKRENANRELFF

clone_size: -
v_call: TRBV6-1
j_call: TRBJ1-3
d_call: -
cdr3_nt: TGTGCCAGCAGCCCAATACACATCTCTGGAAACACCATATATTTT
cdr3_aa: CASSPIHISGNTIYF

clone_size: few
v_call: TRBV29-1
j_call: TRBJ2-1
d_call: TRBD1
cdr3_nt: TGCAGCGCAAGGGGACAGGGGGATAACAATGAGCAGTTCTTC
cdr3_aa: CSARGQGDNNEQFF

clone_size: -
v_call: TRBV18
j_call: TRBJ2-3
d_call: TRBD2
cdr3_nt: TGTGCCAGCTCCGGACTAGCGGGACATAGCACAGATACGCAGTATTTT
cdr3_aa: CASSGLAGHSTDTQYF

clone_size: -
v_call: TRBV30
j_call: TRBJ2-1
d_call: -
cdr3_nt: TGTGCCTGGAGTGTACCAAAACGGGATGAGCAGTTCTTC
cdr3_aa: CAWSVPKRDEQFF

clone_size: many
v_call: TRBV28
j_call: TRBJ1-1
d_call: -
cdr3_nt: TGTGCCAGCAGTTTAGCAGGGACGACTGAAGCTTTCTTT
cdr3_aa: CASSLAGTTEAFF

clone_size: many
v_call: TRBV7-2
j_call: TRBJ2-1
d_call: TRBD2
cdr3_nt: TGTGCCAGCAGCTTCTCGCTAGCGGGGAGGAGCTCCTACAATGAGCAGTTCTTC
cdr3_aa: CASSFSLAGRSSYNEQFF

clone_size: -
v_call: TRBV9
j_call: TRBJ1-2
d_call: -
cdr3_nt: TGTGCCAGCAGCCATGACCCCTGGACAGTATCTAACTATGGCTACACCTTC
cdr3_aa: CASSHDPWTVSNYGYTF

clone_size: many
v_call: TRBV7-2
j_call: TRBJ2-7
d_call: TRBD2
cdr3_nt: TGTGCCAGCAGCTCGGAGCGGGAAACTTTATACGAGCAGTACTTC
cdr3_aa: CASSSERETLYEQYF

clone_size: -
v_call: TRBV29-1
j_call: TRBJ2-5
d_call: TRBD2
cdr3_nt: TGCAGCGCTTCGACTAGCATGGAGACCCAGTACTTC
cdr3_aa: CSASTSMETQYF

clone_size: -
v_call: TRBV20-1
j_call: TRBJ1-6
d_call: -
cdr3_nt: TGCAGTGCTAGGAGGGGGGATGCGATAGGGAATTCACCCCTCCACTTT
cdr3_aa: CSARRGDAIGNSPLHF

clone_size: few
v_call: TRBV20-1
j_call: TRBJ2-7
d_call: -
cdr3_nt: TGCAGTGCTAGATGGGGTGGGAGCTCCACCTACGAGCAGTACTTC
cdr3_aa: CSARWGGSSTYEQYF

clone_size: few
v_call: TRBV20-1
j_call: TRBJ2-3
d_call: TRBD2
cdr3_nt: TGCAGTGCTAGACCCTTCAGGACTAGCGGTAGCCCAGATACGCAGTATTTT
cdr3_aa: CSARPFRTSGSPDTQYF

clone_size: -
v_call: TRBV12-3/TRBV12-4
j_call: TRBJ2-7
d_call: -
cdr3_nt: TGTGCCAGCAGTTTAATCTCAGGGCCCTCCTACGAGCAGTACTTC
cdr3_aa: CASSLISGPSYEQYF

clone_size: few
v_call: TRBV20-1
j_call: TRBJ2-3
d_call: -
cdr3_nt: TGCAGTGCTAGCTACTCGATAGGGAGCAGCACAGATACGCAGTATTTT
cdr3_aa: CSASYSIGSSTDTQYF

clone_size: few
v_call: TRBV6-5
j_call: TRBJ2-6
d_call: -
cdr3_nt: TGTGCCAGCGGCAGCCCTAGCTCTGGGGCCAACGTCCTGACTTTC
cdr3_aa: CASGSPSSGANVLTF

clone_size: many
v_call: TRBV6-5
j_call: TRBJ2-2
d_call: TRBD2
cdr3_nt: TGTGCCAGCAGTTTATCGTACCGTCTTAGCGGGACCACCGGGGAGCTGTTTTTT
cdr3_aa: CASSLSYRLSGTTGELFF